This is a list of T cell receptor beta chains from one sample in a study of T-cell memory formation after mild COVID-19. TCRdb analysed the 5' RACE reads with MiXCR anew, one entry per CDR3 protein. The sample consists of 150,000 to 200,000 distinct CDR3 sequences, roughly 11% of them appearing once. Material for sequencing was PBMCs or a T cell subset sorted from them (not recorded which). The receptors derive from a man younger than 35 who had mild COVID-19 (a few samples of this study predate the infection). Cell type and time point are not known. CDR3s include the opening cysteine and the closing phenylalanine or tryptophan. A D gene is named only where the DNA matches it firmly. Size is stated for part of the rows, as once, few or many counts, or as a class when the clone is expanded.

size,V,J,D,DNA,CDR3
few,TRBV7-7,TRBJ1-3,-,TGTGCTAGCAGCTTAGAACGTGGAAACACCATATATTTT,CASSLERGNTIYF
once,TRBV11-2,TRBJ2-2,TRBD1,TGTGCCAGCAGCTTAGGGACAGGGGGCACCGGGGAGATGTTTTTT,CASSLGTGGTGEMFF
many,TRBV4-1,TRBJ2-5,-,TGCGCCAGCAGTACTCTGGGGAGGGGGAAGGAAGAGACCCAGTACTTC,CASSTLGRGKEETQYF
many,TRBV5-1,TRBJ2-7,-,TGCGCCAGCAGCTTGAGGGGTATGCACGAGCAGTACTTC,CASSLRGMHEQYF
-,TRBV5-5,TRBJ1-5,-,TGTGCCAGCAGCTTTTGGGGGCACCCGGGGCAGCCCCAGCATTTT,CASSFWGHPGQPQHF
-,TRBV9,TRBJ2-3,-,TGTGCCAGCAGCCCACACACCGGGTCCACAGATACGCAGTATTTT,CASSPHTGSTDTQYF
few,TRBV12-3/TRBV12-4,TRBJ2-7,-,TGTGCCAGCAGTCCTGTCGGGCACCCCGAGCAGTACTTC,CASSPVGHPEQYF
many,TRBV9,TRBJ1-1,-,TGTGCCAGCAGCGTAGGGGTGACAGGTGACACTGAAGCTTTCTTT,CASSVGVTGDTEAFF
-,TRBV5-6,TRBJ2-3,-,TGTGCCAGCAGCTATGAAAGGGACATCCCTAGCACAGATACGCAGTATTTT,CASSYERDIPSTDTQYF
many,TRBV7-2,TRBJ1-6,-,TGTGCCAGCAGCTTAAGGCGCAATTCACCCCTCCACTTT,CASSLRRNSPLHF
-,TRBV7-9,TRBJ1-2,-,TGTGCCAGCAGCTTAAGTCAGGTCCCTGGGGGCTACACCTTC,CASSLSQVPGGYTF
few,TRBV29-1,TRBJ2-5,-,TGCAGCACCGGGACATATAAAGAGACCCAGTACTTC,CSTGTYKETQYF
-,TRBV6-5,TRBJ2-4,-,TGTGCCAGCAGTTACTTCGGGATCGCTACCGACATTCAGTACTTC,CASSYFGIATDIQYF
-,TRBV7-2,TRBJ2-7,TRBD2,TGTGCCAGCAGCTTAGCGGGACTAGCGGGGGGAACCTACGAGCAGTACTTC,CASSLAGLAGGTYEQYF
few,TRBV5-4,TRBJ2-7,-,TGTGCCAGCAGCTTGGGGGCGGGCCTCTACGAGCAGTACTTC,CASSLGAGLYEQYF
-,TRBV4-2,TRBJ1-2,-,TGTGCCAGCAGCCAAGCAGGGTACGGTGGCTACACCTTC,CASSQAGYGGYTF
few,TRBV7-8,TRBJ2-2,-,-,CASSHNRVGPAGSCFF
many,TRBV5-4,TRBJ1-4,TRBD1,TGTGCCAGCAGCCGACAGGGAGCGGCTGAAAAACTGTTTTTT,CASSRQGAAEKLFF
many,TRBV11-2,TRBJ2-5,TRBD2,TGTGCCAGCAGGGGAGGGGAGACCCAGTACTTC,CASRGGETQYF
-,TRBV7-2,TRBJ2-5,-,TGTGCCAGCAGCTTCGGGACATCGAAAGAGACCCAGTACTTC,CASSFGTSKETQYF
few,TRBV6-2/TRBV6-3,TRBJ1-1,TRBD1,TGTGCCAGCCAAGACAGGGGGGAAACTGAAGCTTTCTTT,CASQDRGETEAFF
few,TRBV3-2,TRBJ2-1,-,TGTGCCAGCAGCCATGCTACCGGGACAGGGGGAAATGAGCAGTTCTTC,CASSHATGTGGNEQFF
-,TRBV12-3/TRBV12-4,TRBJ1-4,-,TGTGCCAGCAGTCCGGGATACAGGGCAGCAACTAATGAAAAACTGTTTTTT,CASSPGYRAATNEKLFF
few,TRBV6-2/TRBV6-3,TRBJ1-6,-,TGTGCCAGCAGGCTCAGGATTAATTCACCCCTCCACTTT,CASRLRINSPLHF
many,TRBV27,TRBJ2-7,-,TGTGCCAGCAGGAGGCAGGCCGATAGCTCCTACGAGCAGTACTTC,CASRRQADSSYEQYF
-,TRBV7-9,TRBJ2-5,-,TGTGCCAGCAGCTCAAGTCGACAGCCCCAAGAGACCCAGTACTTC,CASSSSRQPQETQYF
-,TRBV29-1,TRBJ2-1,-,TGCAGCGTTTCACGGTCCTACAATGAGCAGTTCTTC,CSVSRSYNEQFF
few,TRBV29-1,TRBJ1-1,-,TGCAGCGCGAAGACAGAGAACACTGAAGCTTTCTTT,CSAKTENTEAFF
many,TRBV5-1,TRBJ2-2,-,TGCGCCAGCAGCGACCCAGGGACCGGGGAGCTGTTTTTT,CASSDPGTGELFF
many,TRBV7-2,TRBJ2-7,-,TGTGCCAGCAGCTTCCGGATCAGCTCCTACGAGCAGTACTTC,CASSFRISSYEQYF
-,TRBV6-5,TRBJ1-6,TRBD1,TGTGCCAGCACCAAAACAGGGGGCGCAAACAATTCACCCCTCCACTTT,CASTKTGGANNSPLHF
many,TRBV5-5,TRBJ2-5,-,TGTGCCAGCAGCTTCGAAGACCAAGAGACCCAGTACTTC,CASSFEDQETQYF
many,TRBV7-3,TRBJ2-2,TRBD1,TGTGCCAGCAGCTTCTCCGGACAGGGGGCGCGCAGCACCGGGGAGCTGTTTTTT,CASSFSGQGARSTGELFF
few,TRBV7-2,TRBJ2-3,TRBD1,TGTGCCAGCAGCCGCCCATTGGGACAGGGGACCTATTTT,CASSRPLGQGTYF
-,TRBV10-1,TRBJ2-4,-,TGCGCCAGCAGTGAGTCGGCAGGGGCCAAAAACATTCAGTACTTC,CASSESAGAKNIQYF
-,TRBV7-2,TRBJ1-4,-,TGTGCCAGCAGCTTAGATCGAACCCAAAAACTGTTTTTT,CASSLDRTQKLFF
many,TRBV5-5,TRBJ2-5,-,TGTGCCAGCATCATGAGTCCGAGAGAGACCCAGTACTTC,CASIMSPRETQYF
many,TRBV5-1,TRBJ2-6,-,TGTGCCAGCAGCCTAGGTGCTGGGGCCAACGTCCTGACTTTC,CASSLGAGANVLTF
few,TRBV6-5,TRBJ1-3,-,TGTGCCAGCAGCCTCTCAGTAGTCTCTGGAAACACCATATATTTT,CASSLSVVSGNTIYF
few,TRBV28,TRBJ1-2,TRBD1,TGTGCCAGCAGTTTGACCCAGGGGGTAGGCTACACCTTC,CASSLTQGVGYTF
few,TRBV7-9,TRBJ1-4,-,TGTGCCAGCAGCTTAGAGGGCAGAAAATTGTTTTTT,CASSLEGRKLFF
few,TRBV15,TRBJ1-2,-,TGTGCCACCAGCGAGGGGTTGGACTATGGCTACACCTTC,CATSEGLDYGYTF
-,TRBV3-1,TRBJ1-4,-,TGTGCCAGCAGCCACTACTCACAGGGTGAAAAACTGTTTTTT,CASSHYSQGEKLFF
-,TRBV28,TRBJ2-3,-,TGTGCCAGCAGTTCCCCGGGAGTGGGGCAGTATTTT,CASSSPGVGQYF
many,TRBV20-1,TRBJ1-5,TRBD1,TGCAGTGCCGTCCGGGACAGCAATAGCAATCAGCCCCAGCATTTT,CSAVRDSNSNQPQHF
-,TRBV7-2,TRBJ1-1,TRBD1,TGTGCCAGCAGCTTGGGAGCAGGGGGGAACACTGAAGCTTTCTTT,CASSLGAGGNTEAFF